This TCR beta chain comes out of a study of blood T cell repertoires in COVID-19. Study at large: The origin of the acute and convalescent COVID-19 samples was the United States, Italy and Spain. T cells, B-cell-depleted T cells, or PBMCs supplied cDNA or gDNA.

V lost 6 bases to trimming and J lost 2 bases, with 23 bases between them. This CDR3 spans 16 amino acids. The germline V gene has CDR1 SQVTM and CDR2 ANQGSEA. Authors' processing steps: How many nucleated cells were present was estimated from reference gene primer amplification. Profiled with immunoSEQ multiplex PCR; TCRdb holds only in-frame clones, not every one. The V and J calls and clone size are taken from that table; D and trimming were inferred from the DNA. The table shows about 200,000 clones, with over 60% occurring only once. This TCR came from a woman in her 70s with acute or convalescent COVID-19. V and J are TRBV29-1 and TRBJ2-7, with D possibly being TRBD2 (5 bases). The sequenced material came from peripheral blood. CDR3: CSVATGLTGSPYEQYF. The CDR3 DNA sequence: TGCAGCGTCGCCACGGGCCTCACGGGGTCCCCCTACGAGCAGTACTTC.